The 9 T cell receptor beta chains presented below share a single source sample, sequenced in a study of T cells after yellow fever vaccination. TCRdb recomputed calls from the 5' RACE reads with MiXCR, one row per CDR3 protein. This table holds around 530,000 distinct CDR3 sequences, approximately 16% found once. The starting material was PBMCs, obtained 5 days after the first yellow fever vaccination. All receptors derive from a man aged 18-30 years who received the YFV17D yellow fever vaccine.

This chain links TRBV7-2 with TRBJ2-1; the match to TRBD2 covers 13 bases. The CDR3 runs to 15 residues. From germline, CDR1 is SGHTA and CDR2 FQGNSA. J lost 9 bases, V lost 4 bases, and 6 bases had no gene match. The CDR3 DNA sequence: TGTGCCAGCAGCTCTGGGACTAGCGGGGTAGGTGAGCAGTTCTTC. Protein: CASSSGTSGVGEQFF.

DNA of the CDR3: TGTGCCAGCGAGACAGGGCCAAATTCACCCCTCCACTTT. Residues: CASETGPNSPLHF. V usage is TRBV2 and J usage is TRBJ1-6, with 7 bases matching TRBD1. This CDR3 has 13 amino acids. V lost 8 bases and J lost 7; bases outside the gene matches: 5. Looked up from germline, CDR1 is SNHLY and CDR2 is FYNNEI.

The table lists this clonotype with a few counts. This sequence joins TRBV5-3 and TRBJ1-5; D unclear. TRBV5-3 is an ORF for which the function is uncertain. Trimming cost V 0 bases and J 9 bases, with 19 bases left between them. CDR3 length: 16 amino acids. The CDR3 loop is CARSLAFGPGNSPQHF. The CDR3 DNA is TGTGCCAGAAGCTTGGCGTTCGGGCCGGGGAATTCGCCCCAGCATTTT.

This clonotype has more than one count but fewer than ten. V is TRBV5-1 and J is TRBJ2-5; D is possibly TRBD2 (5 bases). Trimming took off 2 bases at V and 0 bases at J, with 14 bases between the two ends. The CDR3 covers 16 residues. Germline V gene sequence: CDR1 SGHRS, CDR2 YFSETQ. CDR3: CASSFRGGGYQETQYF. CDR3 DNA sequence: TGCGCCAGCAGCTTCCGTGGCGGCGGGTACCAAGAGACCCAGTACTTC.

This clonotype was seen ten or more times. The genes are TRBV12-3 or TRBV12-4 and TRBJ1-1; D is uncertain. This CDR3 is 13 amino acids long. Trimming left V 3 bases short and J 2 bases short, with 7 bases between. CDR3 DNA sequence: TGTGCCAGCAGTTTGGGCCCCAACACTGAAGCTTTCTTT. Amino acids: CASSLGPNTEAFF.

This clonotype was counted only a few times. The chain combines TRBV11-2 with TRBJ2-1; D unresolved. V was cut by 1 base and J by 1 base, with 11 bases left in between. CDR3 size: 16 residues. Germline V lookup: CDR1 SGHAT, CDR2 FQNNGV. The CDR3 bases are TGTGCCAGCAGCTTAGGAACACTCTCTTCCTACAATGAGCAGTTCTTC. As protein: CASSLGTLSSYNEQFF.

This sequence joins TRBV29-1 and TRBJ2-1; D gene ambiguous. The CDR3 has 14 amino acids. The germline V and J ends were trimmed by 4 bases and 10 bases, with 20 bases remaining between them. Germline V gene data show CDR1 as SQVTM and CDR2 as ANQGSEA. CDR3: CSVAEGWAAGEQFF. DNA of the CDR3: TGCAGCGTTGCTGAAGGGTGGGCGGCTGGAGAGCAGTTCTTC.

The chain joins TRBV6-1 to TRBJ2-7; D is perhaps TRBD1 or TRBD2 (5 bases each). CDR3 length: 14 residues. Trimming took 6 bases from V and 3 from J, leaving 15 bases between them. The germline gives CDR1 MNHNS, CDR2 SASEGT. CDR3 sequence: CASRAGSWDYEQYF. In DNA form, the CDR3 reads TGTGCCAGCAGGGCAGGGAGTTGGGACTACGAGCAGTACTTC.

This clonotype was detected ten times or more. The gene calls are TRBV7-8 and TRBJ2-2; D ambiguous. The CDR3 is 14 amino acids. Germline CDR1 reads SGHVS; CDR2 reads FQNEAQ. The germline V and J ends were trimmed by 8 bases and 1 base, with 11 bases remaining between them. The CDR3 DNA reads TGTGCCAGCCAACGAAGCAAGAACACCGGGGAGCTGTTTTTT. It codes for CASQRSKNTGELFF.